The 9 T cell receptor beta chains given below trace back to one sample, sequenced in a study of human T cells and chemical hapten exposure. Time point noted: patch test 3, about 24 weeks after DPC sensitization. This sample's treatment: therapeutic diphenylcyclopropenone sensitization with weekly scalp DPC. TCRdb independently ran MiXCR on the RACE reads; one entry per CDR3 protein. This table has 60,000 to 65,000 distinct CDR3 sequences, 11% appearing once. Sequenced material: whole blood, taken in connection with sensitization to the hapten diphenylcyclopropenone (DPC). The receptor source for this set is a woman aged 25-40 years with alopecia areata. Some clones in this sample may be carry-over from other donors' samples.

The gene calls are TRBV12-3 or TRBV12-4 and TRBJ1-5; no clear D. Trimming shortened V by 5 bases and J by 6 bases, and 14 bases separated the two germline ends. The CDR3 is made up of 14 amino acids. In DNA form, the CDR3 reads TGTGCCAGCAGTCCAACACCGGGCGGTCAGCCCCAGCATTTT. It is translated as CASSPTPGGQPQHF.

This clonotype was found once. The chain couples TRBV11-1 to TRBJ2-5; a weak D match, TRBD2 (5 bases). The V gene's germline CDR1 is SGHAT and CDR2 FQDESV (reference sequence). Between the trimmed V and J ends, which lost 5 bases and 1 base, there was a span of 14 bases. CDR3 length: 15 amino acids. The CDR3 here is CASSAAPRGQETQYF. The CDR3 DNA is TGTGCCAGCAGCGCAGCCCCCCGGGGCCAAGAGACCCAGTACTTC.

This clonotype was counted ten times or more. The V gene is TRBV4-3, the J gene TRBJ2-3; TRBD1 aligns across 9 bases. Trimming took 1 base from V and 5 from J; bases not matched to a gene: 4. This CDR3 has 15 amino acids. Germline loops: CDR1 LGHNA, CDR2 YSLEER. The CDR3 bases are TGCGCCAGCAGCCAAGGCACAGGGGGCTTAGATACGCAGTATTTT. Its protein is CASSQGTGGLDTQYF.

The V call is TRBV7-8, the J call TRBJ2-1, with a weak D call TRBD1 (5 bases). Germline V lookup: CDR1 SGHVS, CDR2 FQNEAQ. V gave up 1 base and J gave up 7 bases, with 11 bases separating them. CDR3 size: 14 residues. CDR3 amino acids: CASSLEGPFNEQFF. DNA of the CDR3: TGTGCCAGCAGCTTAGAGGGGCCCTTTAATGAGCAGTTCTTC.

This chain joins TRBV6-2 or TRBV6-3 and TRBJ2-1; D is tentatively TRBD1 or TRBD2 (5 bases each). Germline CDR1 is MNHEY and CDR2 is SVGEGT. The CDR3 is made up of 12 amino acids. Trimming pared 7 bases from V and 8 bases from J, leaving 12 bases between. CDR3 sequence: CASTPGTDEQFF. CDR3 bases: TGTGCCAGCACCCCAGGGACCGATGAGCAGTTCTTC.

This clonotype was seen ten or more times. The chain combines TRBV7-9 with TRBJ1-1, with a possible D match to TRBD1 (5 bases). This CDR3 is 14 amino acids long. Germline CDR1 SEHNR, CDR2 FQNEAQ (reference sequence). V gave up 1 base and J gave up 1 base, with 7 bases separating them. This CDR3 is CASSLGTTNTEAFF. CDR3 DNA: TGTGCCAGCAGCTTAGGGACAACGAACACTGAAGCTTTCTTT.

The J gene is TRBJ1-6, the V gene TRBV7-8; unclear D gene. The CDR3 runs to 13 residues. CDR1 and CDR2 from the germline V gene are SGHVS and FQNEAQ. V was clipped by 1 base and J by 6 bases, with 4 bases between them. Written as DNA, the CDR3 is TGTGCCAGCAGCTTAGAGCCTAATTCACCCCTCCACTTT. Encoded protein: CASSLEPNSPLHF.

This clonotype has a handful of counts. The chain joins TRBV20-1 to TRBJ2-2; no firm D call. This CDR3 comprises 15 residues. Germline V CDR1 and CDR2: DFQATT, SNEGSKA (reference sequence). Trimming took 0 bases from V and 2 from J, leaving 10 bases between them. The DNA of the CDR3 is TGCAGTGCTAGAGATTTGGGGTACAACACCGGGGAGCTGTTTTTT. This codes for CSARDLGYNTGELFF.

Points on this clonotype: Being one base from a much bigger clone, this may be a read error. The chain uses TRBV5-1 and TRBJ2-3, with D perhaps matching TRBD1 (6 bases). The CDR3 has 15 residues. CDR1 is SGHRS, CDR2 YFSETQ, per germline. The CDR3 region has the DNA TGCGCCAGCAGCTTACAGGGCTTGGGCACAGATACGCAGTTTTTT. It encodes CASSLQGLGTDTQFF.